This entry lists 13 T cell receptor beta chains sequenced from one sample in a study of circulating CD8 cells and anti-PD-1 response in melanoma. The QIAseq Immune Repertoire TCR panel built the libraries from approximately 15 ng of total RNA. TCRdb re-analysed the reads in MiXCR, keeping a single row per CDR3 protein. The table includes several hundred distinct CDR3 sequences, under 15% detected once. Sorting of live CD3+CD8+TCRalphabeta+ cells by PD-1 and/or TIGIT gave four subsets. The sample here was CD8+ T cells from PBMCs, taken at baseline or after one month of anti-PD-1 therapy (not recorded which). The receptors here all came from a human donor with melanoma.

The CDR3 bases are TGTGCCAGCAGCTCGCTACAGGGAGCCGGGGAGCTGTTTTTT. It yields the protein CASSSLQGAGELFF. This chain links TRBV11-2 with TRBJ2-2; the D gene is possibly TRBD1 (6 bases). Germline CDR1 and CDR2: SGHAT and FQNNGV. The CDR3 runs to 14 residues. Trimming cost V 4 bases and J 6 bases, with 12 bases left between them.

This clonotype is medium-sized within its sample. The V and J genes are TRBV19 and TRBJ2-5; unclear D gene. Germline V gene data show CDR1 as LNHDA and CDR2 as SQIVND (reference sequence). The CDR3 is made up of 16 amino acids. V was cut by 5 bases and J by 0 bases, with 16 bases left in between. This chain's CDR3 is CASSGYGRSDQETQYF. CDR3 DNA sequence: TGTGCCAGTAGTGGCTACGGACGCTCGGACCAAGAGACCCAGTACTTC.

This clonotype rates as medium-sized (0.01 to 0.1%). J is TRBJ2-6 and V is TRBV10-3; a weak D match, TRBD2 (6 bases). Trimming removed 8 bases from V and 0 bases from J, with 11 bases in between. The length of the CDR3 is 15 residues. The germline gives CDR1 ENHRY, CDR2 SYGVKD. This chain's CDR3 is CAIGGESSGANVLTF. Written as DNA, the CDR3 is TGTGCCATCGGCGGGGAGAGCTCTGGGGCCAACGTCCTGACTTTC.

This clonotype is classed as large. The chain couples TRBV5-5 to TRBJ1-1, with D unresolved. Trimming removed 4 bases at V and 5 bases at J, with 6 bases between. Germline V lookup: CDR1 SGHKS, CDR2 YYEKEE (reference sequence). CDR3 length: 11 residues. CDR3 DNA: TGTGCCAGCAGCCTCACTACTGAAGCTTTCTTT. Its protein product is CASSLTTEAFF.

This clonotype counts as medium-sized. The V and J genes are TRBV29-1 and TRBJ2-2; 12 nucleotides line up with TRBD2. The germline gives CDR1 SQVTM, CDR2 ANQGSEA. This CDR3 comprises 15 residues. The ends lost 6 bases at V and 0 bases at J; junction bases unmatched: 2. The CDR3 sequence is CSVGLAGTNTGELFF. The CDR3 bases are TGCAGCGTCGGACTAGCGGGGACGAACACCGGGGAGCTGTTTTTT.

In this sample, this clonotype is medium-sized. The V call is TRBV27, the J call TRBJ1-1; unclear D gene. V was clipped by 0 bases and J by 4 bases, with 9 bases between them. Germline V gene sequence: CDR1 MNHEY, CDR2 SMNVEV (reference sequence). This CDR3 region has 14 residues. This chain's CDR3 is CASSLSAGITEAFF. In DNA form, the CDR3 reads TGTGCCAGCAGTTTATCGGCGGGCATCACTGAAGCTTTCTTT.

In this sample, this clonotype is medium-sized. The rearrangement uses TRBV6-2 or TRBV6-3 and TRBJ2-5, with 9 bases that match TRBD2. This CDR3 contains 17 residues. Germline trimming cut 0 bases from V and 2 bases from J; bases unmatched to any gene: 7. Germline assignment: CDR1 MNHEY and CDR2 SVGEGT. DNA for the CDR3: TGTGCCAGCAGTTACTCGATTTTGCGGGGGGGACAAGAGACCCAGTACTTC. Its translation: CASSYSILRGGQETQYF.

By share of the sample, this clonotype is large. The chain carries TRBV5-6 and TRBJ2-5; tentative D call: TRBD1 (5 bases). The CDR3 is 17 residues long. The germline CDR1 and CDR2 sequences are SGHDT and YYEEEE. V was trimmed by 1 base and J by 0 bases, leaving 16 bases between them. CDR3 amino acids: CASSLLESGRNQETQYF. The CDR3 nucleotides are TGTGCCAGCAGCTTGTTAGAGTCAGGGCGAAACCAAGAGACCCAGTACTTC.

The genes are TRBV29-1 and TRBJ2-3; D uncertain. V lost 4 bases to trimming and J lost 7 bases, with 9 bases between them. There are 11 residues in the CDR3. The germline V gene encodes CDR1 SQVTM and CDR2 ANQGSEA. The CDR3 sequence: CSVVSRYTQYF. CDR3 DNA sequence: TGCAGCGTTGTATCCCGGTATACGCAGTATTTT.

On this clonotype itself: A single base is all that separates this from a far larger clone, so a read error is likely. V is TRBV11-2 and J is TRBJ2-3; 12 bases agree with TRBD2. Germline assignment: CDR1 SGHAT and CDR2 FQNNGV. The CDR3 runs to 15 residues. In DNA, the CDR3 is TGTGCCAGCAGCTTAACCCCTAGCGGGGGGGATACGCAGTGTTTT. Translated, it gives CASSLTPSGGDTQCF.

This clonotype is categorized as medium-sized (0.01 to 0.1%). This chain links TRBV7-6 with TRBJ2-7; D tentatively fits TRBD1 or TRBD2 (5 bases each). The CDR3 spans 16 residues. The germline V and J ends were trimmed by 2 bases and 5 bases, with 19 bases remaining between them. Germline V gene sequence: CDR1 SGHVS, CDR2 FNYEAQ. As DNA, the CDR3 is TGTGCCAGCAGCTTATGGGGGTCTCCCCCCCTAAACGAGCAGTACTTC. Encoded protein: CASSLWGSPPLNEQYF.

Relative to its sample, this clonotype is medium-sized. The chain links TRBV7-9 to TRBJ2-1; 7 bases match TRBD1. The germline V gene has CDR1 SEHNR and CDR2 FQNEAQ (reference sequence). Trimming at V came to 5 bases and at J to 0 bases, leaving 7 bases not matched to a gene. This CDR3 region has 16 residues. CDR3 protein: CASSPTGTTSYNEQFF. The CDR3, as DNA: TGTGCCAGCAGCCCGACAGGGACGACCTCCTACAATGAGCAGTTCTTC.

This clonotype was counted only a few times. The rearrangement joins TRBV4-3 to TRBJ2-2; perhaps TRBD2 as D (5 bases). The V and J ends lost 4 bases and 2 bases respectively, with 14 bases between them. This CDR3 is built from 16 residues. Germline assignment: CDR1 LGHNA and CDR2 YSLEER. The CDR3 protein is CASSRPSGDNTGELFF. The CDR3 DNA reads as TGCGCCAGCAGCCGGCCCAGCGGAGATAACACCGGGGAGCTGTTTTTT.